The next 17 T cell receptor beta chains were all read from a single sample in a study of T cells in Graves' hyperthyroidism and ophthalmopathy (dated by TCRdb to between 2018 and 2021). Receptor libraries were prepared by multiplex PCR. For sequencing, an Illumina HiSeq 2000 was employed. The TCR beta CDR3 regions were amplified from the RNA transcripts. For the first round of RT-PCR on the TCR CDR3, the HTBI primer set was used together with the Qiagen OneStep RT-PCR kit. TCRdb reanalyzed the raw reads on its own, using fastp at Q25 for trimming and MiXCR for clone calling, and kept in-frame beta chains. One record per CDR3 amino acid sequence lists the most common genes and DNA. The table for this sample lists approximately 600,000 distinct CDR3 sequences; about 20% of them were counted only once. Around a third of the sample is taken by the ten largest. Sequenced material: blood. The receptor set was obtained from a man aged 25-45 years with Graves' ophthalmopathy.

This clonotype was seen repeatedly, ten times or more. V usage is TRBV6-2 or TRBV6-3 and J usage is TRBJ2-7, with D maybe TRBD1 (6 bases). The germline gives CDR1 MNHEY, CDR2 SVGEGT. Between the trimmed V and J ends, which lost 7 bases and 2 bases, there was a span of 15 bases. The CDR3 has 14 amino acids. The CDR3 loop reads CASTTDRSPYEQYF. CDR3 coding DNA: TGTGCCAGCACCACAGACAGGTCCCCCTACGAGCAGTACTTC.

CDR3 residues: CASSTTSVNTDTQYF. The DNA of the CDR3 is TGTGCCAGCAGCACGACTAGCGTGAACACAGATACGCAGTATTTT. The chain joins TRBV7-3 to TRBJ2-3, with TRBD2 matching 8 bases. The germline V gene encodes CDR1 SGHTA and CDR2 FQGTGA. Trimming removed 5 bases from V and 2 bases from J; junction bases left unmatched: 6. The CDR3 length is 15 residues.

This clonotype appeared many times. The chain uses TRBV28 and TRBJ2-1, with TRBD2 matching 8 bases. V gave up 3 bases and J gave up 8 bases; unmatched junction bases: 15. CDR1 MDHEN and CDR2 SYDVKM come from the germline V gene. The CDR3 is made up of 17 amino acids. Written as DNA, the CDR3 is TGTGCCAGCAGTTTCACGATAGCGGGGCTTCCAGGCGATGAGCAGTTCTTC. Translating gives CASSFTIAGLPGDEQFF.

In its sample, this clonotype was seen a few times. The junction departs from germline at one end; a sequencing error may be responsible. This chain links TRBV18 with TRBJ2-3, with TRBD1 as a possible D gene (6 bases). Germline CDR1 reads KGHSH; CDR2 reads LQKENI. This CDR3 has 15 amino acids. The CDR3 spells CASSPLTGSTDTRYF. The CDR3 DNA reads TGTGCCAGCTCACCACTTACAGGGAGCACAGATACGCGGTATTTT.

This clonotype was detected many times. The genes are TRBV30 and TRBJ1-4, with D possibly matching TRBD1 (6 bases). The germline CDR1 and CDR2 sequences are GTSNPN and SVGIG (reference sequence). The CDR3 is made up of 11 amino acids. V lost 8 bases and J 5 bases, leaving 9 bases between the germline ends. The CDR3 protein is CAVTGNEKLFF. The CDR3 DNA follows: TGTGCCGTTACAGGGAATGAAAAACTGTTTTTT.

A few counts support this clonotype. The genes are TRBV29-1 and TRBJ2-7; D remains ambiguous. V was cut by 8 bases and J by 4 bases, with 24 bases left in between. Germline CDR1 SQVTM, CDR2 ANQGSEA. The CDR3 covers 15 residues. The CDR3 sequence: CSSGKGADGLYEQYF. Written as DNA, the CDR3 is TGCAGCTCCGGAAAGGGTGCGGATGGGCTATACGAGCAGTACTTC.

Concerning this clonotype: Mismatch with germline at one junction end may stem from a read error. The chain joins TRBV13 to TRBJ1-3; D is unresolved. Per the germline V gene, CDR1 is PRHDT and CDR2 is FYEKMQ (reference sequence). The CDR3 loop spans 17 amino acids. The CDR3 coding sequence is TGTGCCAACAGCTTAGGCATCACGGGCGCCTCTGGAAACACCATATATTTT. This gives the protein CANSLGITGASGNTIYF.

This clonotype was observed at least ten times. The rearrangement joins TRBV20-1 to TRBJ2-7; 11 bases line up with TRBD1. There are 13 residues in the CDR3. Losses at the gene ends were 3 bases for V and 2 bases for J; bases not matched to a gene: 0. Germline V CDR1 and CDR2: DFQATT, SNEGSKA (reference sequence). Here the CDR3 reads CSARGQGAYEQYF. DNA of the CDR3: TGCAGTGCTAGGGGACAGGGGGCCTACGAGCAGTACTTC.

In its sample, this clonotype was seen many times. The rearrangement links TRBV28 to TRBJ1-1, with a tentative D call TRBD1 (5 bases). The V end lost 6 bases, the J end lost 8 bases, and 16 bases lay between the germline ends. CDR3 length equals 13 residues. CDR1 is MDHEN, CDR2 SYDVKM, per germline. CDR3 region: CASRGTGLKEAFF. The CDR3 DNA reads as TGTGCCAGCAGAGGAACAGGTTTGAAAGAAGCTTTCTTT.

CDR3: CSARPTTDVTEQYF. The DNA for the CDR3 is TGCAGTGCTAGACCTACTACGGACGTTACCGAGCAGTACTTC. The rearrangement links TRBV20-1 to TRBJ2-7; D remains ambiguous. V was pared by 2 bases and J by 6 bases, with 17 bases between. Germline V CDR1 and CDR2: DFQATT, SNEGSKA (reference sequence). The CDR3 is 14 amino acids.

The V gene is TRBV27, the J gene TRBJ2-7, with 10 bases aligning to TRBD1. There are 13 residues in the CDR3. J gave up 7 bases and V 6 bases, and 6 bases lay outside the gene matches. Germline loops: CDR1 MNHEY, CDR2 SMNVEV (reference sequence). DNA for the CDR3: TGTGCCAGCAGAAGGGACAGGGGAGGTGAGCAGTACTTC. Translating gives CASRRDRGGEQYF.

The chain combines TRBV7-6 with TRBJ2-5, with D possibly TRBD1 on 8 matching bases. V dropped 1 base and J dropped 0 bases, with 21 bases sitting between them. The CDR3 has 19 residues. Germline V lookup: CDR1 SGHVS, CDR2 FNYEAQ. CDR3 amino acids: CASSLGPGGGSAYQETQYF. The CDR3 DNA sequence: TGTGCCAGCAGCTTAGGGCCAGGGGGCGGGAGCGCTTACCAAGAGACCCAGTACTTC.

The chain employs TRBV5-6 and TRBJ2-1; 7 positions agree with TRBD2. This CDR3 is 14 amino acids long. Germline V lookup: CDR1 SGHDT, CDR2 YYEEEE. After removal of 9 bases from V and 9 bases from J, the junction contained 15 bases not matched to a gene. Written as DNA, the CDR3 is TGTGCCACCTCAATGCGGGGACTATTAGGTGAGCAGTTCTTC. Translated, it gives CATSMRGLLGEQFF.

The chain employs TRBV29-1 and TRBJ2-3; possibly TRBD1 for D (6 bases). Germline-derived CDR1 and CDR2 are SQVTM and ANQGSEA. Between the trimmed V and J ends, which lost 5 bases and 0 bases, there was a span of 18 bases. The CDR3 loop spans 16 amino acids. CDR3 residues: CSVREHNRVSTDTQYF. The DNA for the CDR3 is TGCAGCGTTCGTGAACATAACAGGGTCAGCACAGATACGCAGTATTTT.

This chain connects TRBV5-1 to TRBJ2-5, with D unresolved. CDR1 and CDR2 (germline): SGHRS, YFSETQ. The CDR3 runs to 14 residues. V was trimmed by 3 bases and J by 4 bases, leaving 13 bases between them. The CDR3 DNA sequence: TGCGCCAGCAGCTCCGGACGAGATGCAGAGACCCAGTACTTC. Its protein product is CASSSGRDAETQYF.

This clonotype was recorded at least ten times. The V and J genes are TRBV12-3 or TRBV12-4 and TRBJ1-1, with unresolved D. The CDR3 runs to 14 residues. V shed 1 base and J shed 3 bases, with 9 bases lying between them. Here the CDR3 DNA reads TGTGCCAGCAGTTTAGGCTCGGGCTACACTGAAGCTTTCTTT. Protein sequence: CASSLGSGYTEAFF.

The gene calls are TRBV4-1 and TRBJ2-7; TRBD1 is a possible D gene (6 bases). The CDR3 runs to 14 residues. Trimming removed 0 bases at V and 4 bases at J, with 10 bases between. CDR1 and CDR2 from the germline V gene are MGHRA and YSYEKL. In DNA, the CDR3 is TGCGCCAGCAGCCAAGAACAGGGTACTTACGAGCAGTACTTC. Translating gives CASSQEQGTYEQYF.